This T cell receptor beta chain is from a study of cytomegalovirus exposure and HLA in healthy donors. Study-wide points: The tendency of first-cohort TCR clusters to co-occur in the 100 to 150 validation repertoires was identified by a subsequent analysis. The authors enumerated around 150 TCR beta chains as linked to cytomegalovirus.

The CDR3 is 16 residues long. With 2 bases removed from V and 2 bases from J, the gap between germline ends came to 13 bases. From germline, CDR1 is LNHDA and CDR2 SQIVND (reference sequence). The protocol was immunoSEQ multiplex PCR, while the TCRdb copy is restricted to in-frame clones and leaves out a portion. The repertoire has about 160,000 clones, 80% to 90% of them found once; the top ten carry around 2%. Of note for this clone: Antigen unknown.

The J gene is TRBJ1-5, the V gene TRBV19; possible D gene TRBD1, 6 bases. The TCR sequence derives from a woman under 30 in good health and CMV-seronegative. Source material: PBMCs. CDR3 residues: CASSISGGWGNQPQHF. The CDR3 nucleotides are TGTGCCAGTAGTATATCTGGGGGCTGGGGCAATCAGCCCCAGCATTTT.